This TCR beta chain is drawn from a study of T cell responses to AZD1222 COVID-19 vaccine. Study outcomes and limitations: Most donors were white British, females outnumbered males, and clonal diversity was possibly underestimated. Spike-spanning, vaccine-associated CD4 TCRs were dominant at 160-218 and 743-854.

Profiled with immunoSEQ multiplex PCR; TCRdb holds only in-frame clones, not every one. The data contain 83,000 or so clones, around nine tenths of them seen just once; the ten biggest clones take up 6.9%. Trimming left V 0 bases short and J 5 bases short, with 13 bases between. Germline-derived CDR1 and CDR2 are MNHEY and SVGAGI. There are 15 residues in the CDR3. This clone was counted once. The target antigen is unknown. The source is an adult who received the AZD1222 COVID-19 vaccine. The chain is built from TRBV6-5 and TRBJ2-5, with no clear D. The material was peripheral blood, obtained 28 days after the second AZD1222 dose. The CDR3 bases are TGTGCCAGCAGTTACTCGACGGCCACAATGGAGACCCAGTACTTC. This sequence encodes CASSYSTATMETQYF.